Listed here is a single T cell receptor beta chain. The V gene's germline CDR1 is SQVTM and CDR2 ANQGSEA. This CDR3 has 13 residues. V shed 5 bases and J 0 bases; nucleotides not matched to a gene: 3. Amplification used 60 Vbeta primers and 13 Jbeta primers. TCRdb keeps only in-frame clones here, not all; method: immunoSEQ multiplex PCR. The top ten clones hold roughly 2.5% of a sample with some 180,000 clones, about 85% of them seen once. These data originate in a study of cytomegalovirus exposure and HLA in healthy donors. The gene calls are TRBV29-1 and TRBJ1-2; TRBD1 matches 7 bases. This TCR came from a man aged 25 to 40 in good health and CMV-seropositive. The material sequenced was PBMCs. CDR3 coding DNA: TGCAGCGTTCAGGGACAGACTAACTATGGCTACACCTTC. This sequence encodes CSVQGQTNYGYTF.